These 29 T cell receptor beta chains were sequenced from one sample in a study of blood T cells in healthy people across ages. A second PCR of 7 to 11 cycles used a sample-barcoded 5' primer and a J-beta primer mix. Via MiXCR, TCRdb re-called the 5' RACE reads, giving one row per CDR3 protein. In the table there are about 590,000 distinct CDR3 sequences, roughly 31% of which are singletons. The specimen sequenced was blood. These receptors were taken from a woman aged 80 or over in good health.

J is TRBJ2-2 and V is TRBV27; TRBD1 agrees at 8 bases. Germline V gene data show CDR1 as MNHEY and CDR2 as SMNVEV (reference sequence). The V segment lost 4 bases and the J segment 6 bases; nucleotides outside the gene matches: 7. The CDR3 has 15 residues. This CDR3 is CASSSLGQVAGELFF. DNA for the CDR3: TGTGCCAGCAGTTCCCTGGGACAGGTAGCCGGGGAGCTGTTTTTT.

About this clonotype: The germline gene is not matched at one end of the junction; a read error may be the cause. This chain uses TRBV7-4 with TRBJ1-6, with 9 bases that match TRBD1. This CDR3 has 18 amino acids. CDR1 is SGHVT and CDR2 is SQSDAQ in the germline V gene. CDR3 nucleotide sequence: TGTGTCAGCAGCTTGGGTTTTTTTGTAGGACAGGGGTTCGTCCCCCTCCACTTT. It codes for CVSSLGFFVGQGFVPLHF. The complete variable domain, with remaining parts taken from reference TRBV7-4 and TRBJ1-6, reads GAGVSQSPRYKVAKRGRDVALRCDSISGHVTLYWYRQTLGQGSEVLTYSQSDAQRDKSGRPSGRFSAERPERSVSTLKIQRTEQGDSAVYLCVSSLGFFVGQGFVPLHFGNGTRLTVT.

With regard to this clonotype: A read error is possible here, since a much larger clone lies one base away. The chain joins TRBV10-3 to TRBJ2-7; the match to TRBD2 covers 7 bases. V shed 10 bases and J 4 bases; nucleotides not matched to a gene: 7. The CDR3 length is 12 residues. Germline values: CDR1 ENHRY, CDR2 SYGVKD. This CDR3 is CASGGEGYEQYF. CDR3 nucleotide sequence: TGTGCCAGCGGGGGTGAAGGGTACGAGCAGTACTTC.

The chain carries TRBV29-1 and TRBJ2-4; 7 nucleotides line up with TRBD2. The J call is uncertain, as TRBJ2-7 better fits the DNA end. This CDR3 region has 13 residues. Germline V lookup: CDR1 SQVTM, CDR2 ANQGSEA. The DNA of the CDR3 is TGCAGCGTTCAGGGCGGGAGTCAATACGAGCAGTACTTC. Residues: CSVQGGSQYEQYF.

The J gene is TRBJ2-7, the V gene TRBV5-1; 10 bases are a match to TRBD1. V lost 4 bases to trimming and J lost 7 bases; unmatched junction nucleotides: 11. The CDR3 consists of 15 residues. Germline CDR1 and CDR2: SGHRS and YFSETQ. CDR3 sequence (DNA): TGCGCCAGCAGCCGGGGGACAGGGGACTACAATGAGCAGTACTTC. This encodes CASSRGTGDYNEQYF. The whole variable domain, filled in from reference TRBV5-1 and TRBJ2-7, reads KAGVTQTPRYLIKTRGQQVTLSCSPISGHRSVSWYQQTPGQGLQFLFEYFSETQRNKGNFPGRFSGRQFSNSRSEMNVSTLELGDSALYLCASSRGTGDYNEQYFGPGTRLTVT.

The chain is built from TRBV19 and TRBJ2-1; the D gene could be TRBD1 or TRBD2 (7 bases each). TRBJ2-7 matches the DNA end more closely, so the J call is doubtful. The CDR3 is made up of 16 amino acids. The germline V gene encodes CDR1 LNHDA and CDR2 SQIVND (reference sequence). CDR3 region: CASSKSGDSSYNEQYF. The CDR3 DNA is TGTGCCAGTAGTAAAAGCGGGGACAGCTCCTACAATGAGCAGTACTTC.

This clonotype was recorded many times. The CDR3 loop is CASSQGLGRINYGYTF. The CDR3 coding sequence is TGTGCCAGCAGCCAAGGGTTGGGCAGGATCAACTATGGCTACACCTTC. J is TRBJ1-2 and V is TRBV3-1; D unresolved. CDR1 and CDR2 (germline): LGHDT, YNNKEL (reference sequence). Trimming shortened V by 1 base and J by 2 bases, and 14 bases separated the two germline ends. This CDR3 has 16 amino acids.

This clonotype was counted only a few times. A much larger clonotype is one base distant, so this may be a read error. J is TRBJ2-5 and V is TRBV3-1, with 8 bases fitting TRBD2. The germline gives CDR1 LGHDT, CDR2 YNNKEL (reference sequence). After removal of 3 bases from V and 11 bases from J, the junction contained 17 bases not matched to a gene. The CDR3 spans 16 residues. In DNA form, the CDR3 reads TGTGCCAGCAGCCAGAATAACGGGGGGGCCGGGAATGAGCAGTACTTC. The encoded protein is CASSQNNGGAGNEQYF.

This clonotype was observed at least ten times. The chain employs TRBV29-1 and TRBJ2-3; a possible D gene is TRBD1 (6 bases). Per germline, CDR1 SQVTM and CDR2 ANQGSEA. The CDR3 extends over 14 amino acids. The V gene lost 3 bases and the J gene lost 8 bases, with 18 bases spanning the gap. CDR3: CSVDLTVSQGTQYF. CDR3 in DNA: TGCAGCGTTGACCTGACAGTTTCACAGGGTACGCAGTATTTT.

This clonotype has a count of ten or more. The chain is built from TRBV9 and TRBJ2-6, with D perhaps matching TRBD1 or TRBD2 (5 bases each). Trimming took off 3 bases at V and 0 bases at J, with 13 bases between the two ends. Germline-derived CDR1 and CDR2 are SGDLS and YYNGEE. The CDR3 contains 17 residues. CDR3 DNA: TGTGCCAGCAGCGCGTCGGGACGGGTCTCTGGGGCCAACGTCCTGACTTTC. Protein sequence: CASSASGRVSGANVLTF. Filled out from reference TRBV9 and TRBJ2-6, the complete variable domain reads DSGVTQTPKHLITATGQRVTLRCSPRSGDLSVYWYQQSLDQGLQFLIQYYNGEERAKGNILERFSAQQFPDLHSELNLSSLELGDSALYFCASSASGRVSGANVLTFGAGSRLTVL.

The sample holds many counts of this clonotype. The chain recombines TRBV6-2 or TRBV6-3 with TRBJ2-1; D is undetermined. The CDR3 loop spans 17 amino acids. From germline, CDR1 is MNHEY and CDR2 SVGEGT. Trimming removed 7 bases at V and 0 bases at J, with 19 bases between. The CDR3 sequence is CASTLHQRRSSYNEQFF. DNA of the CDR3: TGTGCCAGCACTTTGCACCAGCGAAGGAGCTCCTACAATGAGCAGTTCTTC.

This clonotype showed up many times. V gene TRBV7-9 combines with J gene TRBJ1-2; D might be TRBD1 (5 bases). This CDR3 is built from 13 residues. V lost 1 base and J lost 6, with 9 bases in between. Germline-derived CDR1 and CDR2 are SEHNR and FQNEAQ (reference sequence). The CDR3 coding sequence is TGTGCCAGCAGCTTAGGGACCAGGGATGGCTACACCTTC. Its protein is CASSLGTRDGYTF.

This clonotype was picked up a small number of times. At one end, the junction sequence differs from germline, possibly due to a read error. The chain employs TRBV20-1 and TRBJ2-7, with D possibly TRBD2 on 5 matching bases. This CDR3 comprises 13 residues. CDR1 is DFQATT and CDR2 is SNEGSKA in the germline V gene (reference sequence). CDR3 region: CSARGRGAYEQYF. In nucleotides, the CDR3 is TGCAGTGCGAGAGGACGGGGAGCCTACGAGCAGTACTTC.

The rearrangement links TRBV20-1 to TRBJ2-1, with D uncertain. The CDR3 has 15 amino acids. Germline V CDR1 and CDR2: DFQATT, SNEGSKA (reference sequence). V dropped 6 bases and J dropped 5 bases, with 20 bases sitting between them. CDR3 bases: TGCAGTGCCAGTAAGCCAGGAGTTGGGGACAATGAGCAGTTCTTC. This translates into CSASKPGVGDNEQFF.

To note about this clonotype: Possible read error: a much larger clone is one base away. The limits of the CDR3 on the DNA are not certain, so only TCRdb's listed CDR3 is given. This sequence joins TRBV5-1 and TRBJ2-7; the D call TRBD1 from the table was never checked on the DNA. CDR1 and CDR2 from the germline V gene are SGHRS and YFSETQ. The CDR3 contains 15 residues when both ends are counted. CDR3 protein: CASILDGTVGSEQYF.

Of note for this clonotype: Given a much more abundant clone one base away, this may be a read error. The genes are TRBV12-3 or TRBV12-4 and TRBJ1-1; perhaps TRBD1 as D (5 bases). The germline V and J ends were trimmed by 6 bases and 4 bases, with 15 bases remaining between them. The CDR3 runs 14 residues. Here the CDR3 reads CASRLGHVGTEAFF. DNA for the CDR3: TGTGCCAGCAGGTTGGGGCACGTTGGCACTGAAGCTTTCTTT.

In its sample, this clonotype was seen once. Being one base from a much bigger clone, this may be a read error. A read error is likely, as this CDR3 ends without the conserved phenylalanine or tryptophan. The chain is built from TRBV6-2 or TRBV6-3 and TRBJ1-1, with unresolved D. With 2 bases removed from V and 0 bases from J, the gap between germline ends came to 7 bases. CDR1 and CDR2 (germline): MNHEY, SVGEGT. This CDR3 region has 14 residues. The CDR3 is CASSYGGLNTEAFI. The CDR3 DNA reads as TGTGCCAGCAGTTACGGAGGGTTGAACACTGAAGCTTTCATT.

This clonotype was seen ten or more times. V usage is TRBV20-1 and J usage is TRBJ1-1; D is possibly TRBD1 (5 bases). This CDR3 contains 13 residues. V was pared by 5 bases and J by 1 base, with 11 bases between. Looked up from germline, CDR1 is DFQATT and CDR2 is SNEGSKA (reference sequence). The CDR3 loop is CSAEHRSNTEAFF. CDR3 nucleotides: TGCAGTGCTGAGCACAGGTCGAACACTGAAGCTTTCTTT.

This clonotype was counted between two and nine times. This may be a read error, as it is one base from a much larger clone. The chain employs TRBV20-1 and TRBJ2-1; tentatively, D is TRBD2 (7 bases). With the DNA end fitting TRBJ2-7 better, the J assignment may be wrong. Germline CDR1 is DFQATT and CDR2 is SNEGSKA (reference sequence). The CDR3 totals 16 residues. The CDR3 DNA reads TGCAGTGCTAGAACCCCTCTGGGGGGGGCCTACAATGAGCAGTACTTC. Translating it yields CSARTPLGGAYNEQYF.

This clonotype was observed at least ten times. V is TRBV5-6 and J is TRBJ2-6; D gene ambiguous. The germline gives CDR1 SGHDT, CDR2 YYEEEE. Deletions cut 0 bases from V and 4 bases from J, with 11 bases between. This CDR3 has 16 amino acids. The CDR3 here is CASSLARPSGANVLTF. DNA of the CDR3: TGTGCCAGCAGCTTGGCTAGACCGTCAGGGGCCAACGTCCTGACTTTC.

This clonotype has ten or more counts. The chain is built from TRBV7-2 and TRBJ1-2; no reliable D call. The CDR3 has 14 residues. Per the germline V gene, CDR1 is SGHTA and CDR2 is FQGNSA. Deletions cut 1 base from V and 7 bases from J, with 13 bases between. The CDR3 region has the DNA TGTGCCAGCAGCTTAGACCCAAGTAATCGTGGCTACACCTTC. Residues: CASSLDPSNRGYTF.

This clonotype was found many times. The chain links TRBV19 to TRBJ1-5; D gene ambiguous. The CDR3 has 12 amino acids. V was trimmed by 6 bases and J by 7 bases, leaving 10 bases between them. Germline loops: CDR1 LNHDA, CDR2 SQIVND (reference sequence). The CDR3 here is CASSSAGQPQHF. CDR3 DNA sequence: TGTGCCAGTAGCTCAGCGGGGCAGCCCCAGCATTTT.

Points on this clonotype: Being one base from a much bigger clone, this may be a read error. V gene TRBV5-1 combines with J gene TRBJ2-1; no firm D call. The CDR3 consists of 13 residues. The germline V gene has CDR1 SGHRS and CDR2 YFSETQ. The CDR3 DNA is TGCGCCAGCGGCTTGGTCATCGATGATGAGCAGTTCTTC. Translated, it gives CASGLVIDDEQFF.

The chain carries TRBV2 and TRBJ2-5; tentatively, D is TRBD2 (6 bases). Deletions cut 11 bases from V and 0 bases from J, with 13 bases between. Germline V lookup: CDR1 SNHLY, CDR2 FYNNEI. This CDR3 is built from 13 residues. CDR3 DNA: TGTGCCCCGACTGGAGGGGACCAAGAGACCCAGTACTTC. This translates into CAPTGGDQETQYF. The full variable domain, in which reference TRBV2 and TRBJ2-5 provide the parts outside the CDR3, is EPEVTQTPSHQVTQMGQEVILRCVPISNHLYFYWYRQILGQKVEFLVSFYNNEISEKSEIFDDQFSVERPDGSNFTLKIRSTKLEDSAMYFCAPTGGDQETQYFGPGTRLLVL.

This chain's CDR3 is CSAREAVAGWETQYF. CDR3 bases: TGCAGTGCTAGGGAGGCGGTAGCGGGGTGGGAGACCCAGTACTTC. The chain uses TRBV20-1 and TRBJ2-5; 8 nucleotides agree with TRBD2. Unmatched junction bases numbered 11, after V lost 3 bases and J lost 5 bases. The CDR3 runs 15 residues. Per the germline V gene, CDR1 is DFQATT and CDR2 is SNEGSKA (reference sequence).

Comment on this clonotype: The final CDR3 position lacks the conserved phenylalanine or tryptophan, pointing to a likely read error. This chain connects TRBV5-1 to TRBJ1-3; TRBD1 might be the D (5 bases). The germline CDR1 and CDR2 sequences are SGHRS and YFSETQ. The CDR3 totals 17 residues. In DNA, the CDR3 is TGCGCCAGCAGCCCAACCATAGTAGGGGAGGATGGAAGCACCATATATTCT. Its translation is CASSPTIVGEDGSTIYS.

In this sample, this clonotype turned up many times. The CDR3 nucleotides are TGTGCCAGCAGATCCGGGGGCAATGAGCAGTTCTTC. Amino acid sequence: CASRSGGNEQFF. The rearrangement links TRBV7-9 to TRBJ2-1, with D tentatively TRBD2 (6 bases). V was shortened by 6 bases and J by 6 bases, with 9 bases between the two germline ends. Germline loops: CDR1 SEHNR, CDR2 FQNEAQ (reference sequence). The CDR3 covers 12 residues.

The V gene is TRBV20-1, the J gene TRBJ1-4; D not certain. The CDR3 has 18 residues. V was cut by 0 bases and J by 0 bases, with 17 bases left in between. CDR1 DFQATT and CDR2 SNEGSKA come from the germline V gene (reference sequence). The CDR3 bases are TGCAGTGCTAGAGACGAGGCAACCCCACCTGCAACTAATGAAAAACTGTTTTTT. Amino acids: CSARDEATPPATNEKLFF.

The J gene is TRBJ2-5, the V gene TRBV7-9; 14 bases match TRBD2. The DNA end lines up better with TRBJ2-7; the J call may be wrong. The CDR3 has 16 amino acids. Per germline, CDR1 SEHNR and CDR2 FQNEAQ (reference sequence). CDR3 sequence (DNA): TGTGCCAGCAGCTTATCGACTAGCGGGGGGGTAGGCGAGCAGTACTTC. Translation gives CASSLSTSGGVGEQYF.